The present entry profiles one T cell receptor (beta chain) with its context. The antigen is unknown. The sample belongs to a study of neurological immune-mediated disorders. Study-wide findings and caveats: The level of TCR clonal expansion was highest in patients with HTLV-1-associated myelopathy and lowest in multiple sclerosis, where it fell below the level seen in healthy controls.

This CDR3 comprises 15 residues. V dropped 0 bases and J dropped 4 bases, with 12 bases sitting between them. Germline V gives CDR1 LGHNA, CDR2 YNFKEQ. TCRdb re-analysed the 5' RACE reads in MiXCR, keeping a single row per CDR3 protein. The repertoire holds tens of thousands of distinct CDR3 sequences, with around 3.3% as singletons. The chain couples TRBV4-2 to TRBJ2-5; tentatively, D is TRBD2 (7 bases). The sequenced material came from PBMCs. The TCR sequence derives from a man between 40 and 49 years old with multiple sclerosis. CDR3 bases: TGTGCCAGCAGCCAAGATCGGGGGGCCGGAGAGACCCAGTACTTC. Translated: CASSQDRGAGETQYF.